The sequence of this TCR beta chain was determined in a study of blood T cell repertoires in COVID-19 (dated by TCRdb to the early 2020s). As for the study more broadly: The collaborator samples originated in the United States, Italy and Spain and spanned the acute and convalescent phases of COVID-19. Where available, HLA class I and class II types were obtained from metadata supplied by the sample provider rather than from assay-based typing. A de-identified subject ID, COVID-19 status, age in years and sex were almost always included in the sample metadata. A freely available public database, intended as a resource for researchers studying the immune response to SARS-CoV-2, is where the repertoires were released. The samples were drawn from the first 160 participants of the ongoing ImmuneRACE study and from more than 1,000 subjects provided by 6 global collaborators. Deeply sampled blood TCRbeta repertoires from subjects exposed to, actively infected with, or recovered from COVID-19 were included in the dataset. The material from the prospective study consisted of cDNA or gDNA derived from T cells, B-cell-depleted T cells, or PBMCs.

Collaborating institutions collected whole blood in K2EDTA tubes following their own protocols. For TCRbeta analysis, collaborator samples were shipped as frozen whole blood, as isolated PBMCs, or as DNA extracted from either sample type. What the research found in general, with its limitations: The quantity of clinical and demographic metadata differed by source and by participant and was supplied without curation.

On this clone itself: It has no known antigen specificity. One base away there is no much larger clone; base qualities are not given.

Via the germline V gene, CDR1 is SGHVS and CDR2 FQNEAQ. V trim: 11 bases; J trim: 3 bases; unmatched bases: 11. The CDR3 starts with the cysteine, ends with the phenylalanine, and has 15 residues. The DNA shown is the 45-base CDR3, in frame from base 1. TCRbeta CDR3 regions were amplified from genomic DNA using the immunoSEQ Assay, a bias-controlled multiplex PCR. The authors' analysis ran thus. The number of nucleated cells in each sample was estimated by amplification of reference gene primers within the assay. To quantify the absolute abundance of each unique TCRbeta CDR3 rearrangement, sequence reads were collapsed and filtered. For each sample, productive Simpson clonality was calculated as the square root of Simpson's diversity index over productive rearrangements. As stored in TCRdb, this immuneACCESS dataset retains in-frame rearrangements with V and J assigned. A fraction of the clones does not appear; measured against another copy, unresolved V genes explain less than half of the discrepancy, and the remainder lacks a known reason. Clone size and the V and J calls come from that table; the DNA yielded D and trimming. The sample table records approximately 240,000 clones; about 82% of these occur just once. Of the sample, 5% to 8% falls within the top ten clones.

Sequencing was performed on peripheral blood. This TCR was recovered from a woman between 55 and 75 years old with active or convalescent COVID-19. The chain is encoded by TRBV7-8 joined to TRBJ2-2, with 8 bases in between that match TRBD2. The nucleotide sequence reads as follows: TGTGCCGGAGGGACGGGACTAGGTGACACCGGGGAGCTGTTTTTT. It encodes CAGGTGLGDTGELFF. With all but the CDR3 taken from the reference TRBV7-8 and TRBJ2-2 genes, the full variable domain is: GAGVSQSPRYKVAKRGQDVALRCDPISGHVSLFWYQQALGQGPEFLTYFQNEAQLDKSGLPSDRFFAERPEGSVSTLKIQRTQQEDSAVYLCAGGTGLGDTGELFFGEGSRLTVL.